The 19 T cell receptor beta chains in this list originate from one sample, sequenced in a study of blood T cells in healthy people across ages. Then a second PCR, running roughly 6 to 12 cycles, was carried out with a sample-barcoded 5' primer and a J-beta primer mix. MiXCR was run by TCRdb on the 5' RACE reads, yielding one entry per CDR3 protein. Among roughly 800,000 distinct CDR3 sequences listed, 55% to 75% were seen once. Sample: blood. These receptors all stem from a man younger than 40 in good health.

The rearrangement uses TRBV4-2 and TRBJ2-5; 9 bases align to TRBD1. The CDR3 is 16 residues long. Germline V gives CDR1 LGHNA, CDR2 YNFKEQ. J lost 2 bases, V lost 0 bases, and 4 bases had no gene match. The CDR3 here is CASSQDRDREQETQYF. The CDR3 nucleotides are TGTGCCAGCAGCCAAGATAGGGACAGGGAACAAGAGACCCAGTACTTC.

This clonotype was observed a few times. The V gene is TRBV10-3, the J gene TRBJ1-2; D gene ambiguous. This CDR3 has 15 amino acids. Germline-derived CDR1 and CDR2 are ENHRY and SYGVKD. With 6 bases removed from V and 3 bases from J, the gap between germline ends came to 17 bases. CDR3 DNA sequence: TGTGCCATCAGCACCGGACGTCTCGGGGACTATGGCTACACCTTC. Its protein is CAISTGRLGDYGYTF.

V usage is TRBV20-1 and J usage is TRBJ2-4; 7 nucleotides agree with TRBD1. Matching the DNA end better, TRBJ2-5 makes the J call doubtful. This CDR3 region has 14 residues. Germline CDR1 and CDR2: DFQATT and SNEGSKA (reference sequence). The CDR3, as DNA: TGCAGTGCTAGAGCACCCACGGACAGGGAGACCCAGTACTTC. Protein sequence: CSARAPTDRETQYF.

The chain has TRBV13 and TRBJ2-1; D call uncertain. This CDR3 is built from 17 residues. The V and J ends lost 5 bases and 2 bases respectively, with 19 bases between them. Germline lookup yields CDR1 PRHDT and CDR2 FYEKMQ (reference sequence). Here the CDR3 reads CASSARWISLTYNEQFF. The DNA of the CDR3 is TGTGCCAGCAGCGCGCGGTGGATCAGCCTTACCTACAATGAGCAGTTCTTC.

The J gene is TRBJ2-1, the V gene TRBV6-1, with TRBD2 matching over 10 bases. V lost 7 bases and J lost 7; bases outside the gene matches: 13. This CDR3 contains 16 residues. The germline V gene has CDR1 MNHNS and CDR2 SASEGT. CDR3 DNA sequence: TGTGCCAGCACCTACCTACCCACTAGCGGGGTAAATGAGCAGTTCTTC. Protein product: CASTYLPTSGVNEQFF.

A single count supports this clonotype. V usage is TRBV28 and J usage is TRBJ2-7; 7 nucleotides agree with TRBD1. CDR1 and CDR2 (germline): MDHEN, SYDVKM. The ends lost 5 bases at V and 3 bases at J; junction bases unmatched: 10. The CDR3 covers 15 residues. The CDR3 loop reads CASSEDRQPFYEQYF. CDR3 nucleotide sequence: TGTGCCAGCAGTGAGGACAGGCAACCTTTCTACGAGCAGTACTTC.

The chain has TRBV10-3 and TRBJ2-3; TRBD2 matches at 9 bases. The CDR3 spans 17 residues. Germline V gene sequence: CDR1 ENHRY, CDR2 SYGVKD. V dropped 2 bases and J dropped 9; count of bases not matched to a gene: 15. This CDR3 is CAISETAASGNGYTQYF. The CDR3, as DNA: TGTGCCATCAGTGAGACGGCCGCTAGCGGGAATGGTTACACGCAGTATTTT.

This rearrangement joins TRBV6-6 to TRBJ1-6, with TRBD1 as a possible D gene (5 bases). V lost 6 bases and J lost 7, with 16 bases in between. This CDR3 spans 15 amino acids. The germline V gene encodes CDR1 MNHNY and CDR2 SVGAGI (reference sequence). For the CDR3, the DNA is TGTGCCAGCAGAGGGGCGGGACGGCTGAATTCACCCCTCCACTTT. This codes for CASRGAGRLNSPLHF.

The V gene is TRBV6-2 or TRBV6-3, the J gene TRBJ2-2; 8 nucleotides match TRBD2. Germline V CDR1 and CDR2: MNHEY, SVGEGT. CDR3 length: 19 amino acids. V shed 6 bases, J shed 5 bases, and the junction held 20 bases outside the gene matches. The CDR3: CASSPTLTGTSVRTGELFF. The DNA for the CDR3 is TGTGCCAGCAGCCCCACGCTAACCGGGACTAGTGTTAGAACCGGGGAGCTGTTTTTT.

This clonotype showed up just a few times. This chain uses TRBV20-1 with TRBJ2-5, with a tentative D call TRBD1 (6 bases). V was pared by 3 bases and J by 2 bases, with 7 bases between. The CDR3 consists of 12 residues. Germline V lookup: CDR1 DFQATT, CDR2 SNEGSKA (reference sequence). CDR3 in amino acids: CSARGQQETQYF. As DNA, the CDR3 is TGCAGTGCTAGGGGACAACAAGAGACCCAGTACTTC.

The chain joins TRBV7-2 to TRBJ2-5; D is possibly TRBD2 (6 bases). The V gene lost 4 bases and the J gene lost 1 base, with 16 bases spanning the gap. The CDR3 is made up of 16 amino acids. Germline assignment: CDR1 SGHTA and CDR2 FQGNSA. CDR3 bases: TGTGCCAGCAGCTCGCCTCCAGGAGGGACCCAAGAGACCCAGTACTTC. Translating gives CASSSPPGGTQETQYF. Together with reference TRBV7-2 and TRBJ2-5, the CDR3 gives the full variable domain: GAGVSQSPSNKVTEKGKDVELRCDPISGHTALYWYRQSLGQGLEFLIYFQGNSAPDKSGLPSDRFSAERTGGSVSTLTIQRTQQEDSAVYLCASSSPPGGTQETQYFGPGTRLLVL.

The gene calls are TRBV20-1 and TRBJ2-7; D remains ambiguous. The CDR3 runs 11 residues. The V gene lost 1 base and the J gene lost 6 bases, with 7 bases spanning the gap. Germline lookup yields CDR1 DFQATT and CDR2 SNEGSKA (reference sequence). The CDR3 sequence is CSARVRAEQYF. For the CDR3, the DNA is TGCAGTGCTAGAGTACGGGCCGAGCAGTACTTC.

V usage is TRBV6-2 or TRBV6-3 and J usage is TRBJ2-2, with 12 bases aligning to TRBD2. The germline V gene encodes CDR1 MNHEY and CDR2 SVGEGT. CDR3 length: 17 amino acids. Trimming removed 2 bases from V and 4 bases from J; junction bases left unmatched: 5. The DNA of the CDR3 is TGTGCCAGCAGTTACACTTTACTAGCGGGAGGCACCGGGGAGCTGTTTTTT. Its translation is CASSYTLLAGGTGELFF.

The chain has TRBV20-1 and TRBJ2-3; 9 bases map to TRBD2. V gave up 0 bases and J gave up 7 bases; unmatched junction bases: 17. CDR3 length: 18 residues. From germline, CDR1 is DFQATT and CDR2 SNEGSKA (reference sequence). CDR3 in amino acids: CSARDKGIATSGFYTQYF. The DNA for the CDR3 is TGCAGTGCTAGAGATAAGGGGATAGCCACTAGCGGGTTTTATACGCAGTATTTT.

The chain has TRBV4-2 and TRBJ1-5; D is unclear. The V end lost 0 bases, the J end lost 7 bases, and 13 bases lay between the germline ends. The germline V gene encodes CDR1 LGHNA and CDR2 YNFKEQ. The CDR3 runs 15 residues. The CDR3 loop is CASSQESGKGQPQHF. CDR3 nucleotide sequence: TGTGCCAGCAGCCAAGAATCGGGGAAGGGCCAGCCCCAGCATTTT.

The V call is TRBV15, the J call TRBJ2-3; D is undetermined. Trimming took 5 bases from V and 6 from J, leaving 9 bases between them. In germline, CDR1 is LNHNV, CDR2 YYDKDF (reference sequence). The CDR3 sequence is 12 residues long. The CDR3 region is CATSDEQDTQYF. CDR3 bases: TGTGCCACCAGCGATGAGCAGGATACGCAGTATTTT.

This chain connects TRBV18 to TRBJ2-7, with 7 bases identical to TRBD2. CDR3 length equals 15 residues. Germline trimming cut 3 bases from V and 5 bases from J; bases unmatched to any gene: 10. The V gene's germline CDR1 is KGHSH and CDR2 LQKENI. CDR3 coding DNA: TGTGCCAGCTCACCCGCTGGGAGGGAAGTGCACGAGCAGTACTTC. This gives the protein CASSPAGREVHEQYF.

J is TRBJ2-3 and V is TRBV9, with 9 bases fitting TRBD2. J lost 1 base, V lost 5 bases, and 8 bases had no gene match. CDR3 length: 16 amino acids. In germline, CDR1 is SGDLS, CDR2 YYNGEE. CDR3 amino acids: CASSIAGVPGTDTQYF. The CDR3 coding sequence is TGTGCCAGCAGTATAGCGGGAGTTCCGGGCACAGATACGCAGTATTTT.

The sample holds one count of this clonotype. CDR3 region: CASSQEGSWETDTQYF. CDR3 coding DNA: TGTGCCAGCAGCCAAGAGGGTAGCTGGGAGACAGATACGCAGTATTTT. The V call is TRBV3-1, the J call TRBJ2-3, with D maybe TRBD2 (5 bases). CDR3 length: 16 amino acids. CDR1 is LGHDT and CDR2 is YNNKEL in the germline V gene (reference sequence). Trimming took off 0 bases at V and 3 bases at J, with 13 bases between the two ends.